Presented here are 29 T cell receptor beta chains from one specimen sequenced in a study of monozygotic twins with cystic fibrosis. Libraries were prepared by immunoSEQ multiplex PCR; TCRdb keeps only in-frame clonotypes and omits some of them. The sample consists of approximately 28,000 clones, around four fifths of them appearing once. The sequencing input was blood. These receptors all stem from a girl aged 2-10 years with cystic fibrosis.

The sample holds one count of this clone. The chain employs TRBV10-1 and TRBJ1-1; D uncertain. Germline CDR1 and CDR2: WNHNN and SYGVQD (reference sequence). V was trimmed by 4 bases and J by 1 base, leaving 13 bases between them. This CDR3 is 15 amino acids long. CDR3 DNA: TGCGCCAGCAGTGGGTTTGAAGGGCCGAACACTGAAGCTTTCTTT. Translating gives CASSGFEGPNTEAFF.

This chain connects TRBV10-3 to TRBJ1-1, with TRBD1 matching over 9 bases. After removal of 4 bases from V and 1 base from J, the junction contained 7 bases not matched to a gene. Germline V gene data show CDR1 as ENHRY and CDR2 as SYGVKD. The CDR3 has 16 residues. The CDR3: CAISGGQGLKNTEAFF. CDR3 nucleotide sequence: TGTGCCATCAGTGGAGGACAGGGGTTAAAGAACACTGAAGCTTTCTTT.

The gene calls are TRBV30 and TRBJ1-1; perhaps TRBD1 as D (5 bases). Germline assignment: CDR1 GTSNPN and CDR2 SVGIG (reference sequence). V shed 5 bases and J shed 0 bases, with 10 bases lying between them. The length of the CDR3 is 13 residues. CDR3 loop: CAWVAGLNTEAFF. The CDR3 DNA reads TGTGCCTGGGTAGCAGGGCTGAACACTGAAGCTTTCTTT.

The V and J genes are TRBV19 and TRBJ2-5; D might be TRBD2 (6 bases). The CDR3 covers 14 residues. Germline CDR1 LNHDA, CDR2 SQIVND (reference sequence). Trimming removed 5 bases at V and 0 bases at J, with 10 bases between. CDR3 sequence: CASSVASDQETQYF. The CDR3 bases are TGTGCCAGTAGTGTCGCTAGCGACCAAGAGACCCAGTACTTC.

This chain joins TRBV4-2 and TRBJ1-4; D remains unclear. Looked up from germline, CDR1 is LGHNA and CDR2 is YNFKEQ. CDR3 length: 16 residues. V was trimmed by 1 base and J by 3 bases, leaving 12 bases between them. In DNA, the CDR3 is TGTGCCAGCAGCCAAGTAATCGGAGAGCCTAATGAAAAACTGTTTTTT. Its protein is CASSQVIGEPNEKLFF.

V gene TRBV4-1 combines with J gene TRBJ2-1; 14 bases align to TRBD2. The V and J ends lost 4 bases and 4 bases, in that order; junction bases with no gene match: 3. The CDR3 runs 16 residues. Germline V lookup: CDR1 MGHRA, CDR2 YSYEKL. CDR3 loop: CASSLGTSGSYNEQFF. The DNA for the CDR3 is TGCGCCAGCAGCCTCGGGACTAGCGGGAGTTACAATGAGCAGTTCTTC.

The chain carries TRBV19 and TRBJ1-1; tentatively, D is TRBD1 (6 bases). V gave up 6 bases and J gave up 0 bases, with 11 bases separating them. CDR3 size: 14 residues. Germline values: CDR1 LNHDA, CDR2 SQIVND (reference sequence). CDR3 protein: CASRAGQVNTEAFF. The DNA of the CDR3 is TGTGCCAGTAGGGCGGGACAAGTGAACACTGAAGCTTTCTTT.

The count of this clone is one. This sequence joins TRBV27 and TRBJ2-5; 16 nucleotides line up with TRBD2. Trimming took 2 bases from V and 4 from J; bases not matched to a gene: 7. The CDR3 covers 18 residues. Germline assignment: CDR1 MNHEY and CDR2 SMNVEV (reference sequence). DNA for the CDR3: TGTGCCAGCAGTTTAGGGACTAGCGGGAGGGCCCGTCGAGAGACCCAGTACTTC. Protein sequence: CASSLGTSGRARRETQYF.

The DNA for the CDR3 is TGTGCCAGCAGCTTGGAGGCCAACACTGAAGCTTTCTTT. This encodes CASSLEANTEAFF. V is TRBV5-4 and J is TRBJ1-1, with unresolved D. Germline CDR1 is SGHNT and CDR2 is YYREEE (reference sequence). The CDR3 has 13 amino acids. Trimming cost V 0 bases and J 2 bases, with 5 bases left between them.

CDR3 loop: CASSDAGLAGLYNEQFF. In DNA, the CDR3 is TGTGCCAGCAGTGATGCGGGACTAGCGGGGCTTTACAATGAGCAGTTCTTC. The V gene is TRBV2, the J gene TRBJ2-1; 13 nucleotides line up with TRBD2. Germline loops: CDR1 SNHLY, CDR2 FYNNEI. Germline trimming cut 3 bases from V and 4 bases from J; bases unmatched to any gene: 6. The CDR3 is made up of 17 amino acids.

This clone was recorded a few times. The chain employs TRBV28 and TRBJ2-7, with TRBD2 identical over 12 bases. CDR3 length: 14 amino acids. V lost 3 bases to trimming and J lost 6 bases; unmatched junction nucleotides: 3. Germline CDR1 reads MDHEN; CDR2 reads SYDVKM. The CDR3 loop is CASSLGTSGREQYF. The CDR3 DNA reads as TGTGCCAGCAGTTTGGGGACTAGCGGGCGCGAGCAGTACTTC.

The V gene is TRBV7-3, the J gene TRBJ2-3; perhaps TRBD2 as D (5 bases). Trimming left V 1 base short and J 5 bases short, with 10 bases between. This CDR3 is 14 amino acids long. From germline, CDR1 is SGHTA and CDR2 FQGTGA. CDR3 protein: CASSLKGGGDTQYF. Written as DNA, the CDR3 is TGTGCCAGCAGCTTAAAGGGCGGAGGAGATACGCAGTATTTT.

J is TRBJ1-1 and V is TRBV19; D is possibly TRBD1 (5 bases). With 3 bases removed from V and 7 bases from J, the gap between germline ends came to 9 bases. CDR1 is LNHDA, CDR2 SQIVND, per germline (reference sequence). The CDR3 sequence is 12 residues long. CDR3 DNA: TGTGCCAGTAGTATCACACAGGATGAAGCTTTCTTT. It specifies CASSITQDEAFF.

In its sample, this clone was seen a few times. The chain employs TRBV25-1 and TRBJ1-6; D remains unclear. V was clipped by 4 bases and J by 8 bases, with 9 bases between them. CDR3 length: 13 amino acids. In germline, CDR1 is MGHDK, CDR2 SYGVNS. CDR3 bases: TGTGCCAGCAGTGGGCAGACCGATTCACCCCTCCACTTT. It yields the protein CASSGQTDSPLHF.

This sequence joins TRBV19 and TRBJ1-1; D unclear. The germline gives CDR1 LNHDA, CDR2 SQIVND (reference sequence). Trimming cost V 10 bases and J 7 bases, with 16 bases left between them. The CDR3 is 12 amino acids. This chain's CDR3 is CATLKREGEAFF. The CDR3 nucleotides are TGTGCCACTTTGAAACGGGAGGGTGAAGCTTTCTTT.

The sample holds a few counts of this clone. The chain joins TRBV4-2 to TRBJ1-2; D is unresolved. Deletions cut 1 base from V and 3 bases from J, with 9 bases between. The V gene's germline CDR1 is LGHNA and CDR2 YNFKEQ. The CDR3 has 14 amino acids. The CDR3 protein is CASSQVGFDYGYTF. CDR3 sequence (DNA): TGTGCCAGCAGCCAAGTTGGGTTTGACTATGGCTACACCTTC.

The CDR3 region is CASSHRYGGGYLNTEAFF. CDR3 nucleotides: TGTGCCAGCAGCCATCGCTATGGGGGCGGATACCTGAACACTGAAGCTTTCTTT. The chain employs TRBV14 and TRBJ1-1; D is possibly TRBD1 (6 bases). CDR3 length equals 18 residues. Trimming stripped 3 bases from V and 0 bases from J, with 20 bases between. In germline, CDR1 is SGHDN, CDR2 FVKESK.

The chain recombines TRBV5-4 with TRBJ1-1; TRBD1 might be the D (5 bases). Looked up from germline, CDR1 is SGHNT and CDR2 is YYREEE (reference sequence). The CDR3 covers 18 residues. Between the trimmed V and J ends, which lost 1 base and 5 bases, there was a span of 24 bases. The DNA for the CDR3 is TGTGCCAGCAGCTTGAGATATTGGGACGGATATGAACTTACTGAAGCTTTCTTT. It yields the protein CASSLRYWDGYELTEAFF.

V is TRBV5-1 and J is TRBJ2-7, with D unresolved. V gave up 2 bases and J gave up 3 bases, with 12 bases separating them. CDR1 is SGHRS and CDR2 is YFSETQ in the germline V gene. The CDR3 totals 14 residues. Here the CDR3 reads CASSFGLSLYEQYF. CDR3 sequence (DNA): TGCGCCAGCAGCTTTGGGCTTTCACTCTACGAGCAGTACTTC.

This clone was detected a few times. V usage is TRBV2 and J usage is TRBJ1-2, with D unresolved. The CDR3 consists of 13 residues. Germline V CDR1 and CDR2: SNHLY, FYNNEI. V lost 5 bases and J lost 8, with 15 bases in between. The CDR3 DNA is TGTGCCAGCAGTCCTGTCCCAAGATTGGGCTACACCTTC. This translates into CASSPVPRLGYTF.

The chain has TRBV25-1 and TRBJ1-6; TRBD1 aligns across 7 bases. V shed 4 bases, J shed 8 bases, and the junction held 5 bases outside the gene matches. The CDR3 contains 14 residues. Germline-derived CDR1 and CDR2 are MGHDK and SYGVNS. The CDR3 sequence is CASSAYRGDSPLHF. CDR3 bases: TGTGCCAGCAGTGCTTACAGGGGCGATTCACCCCTCCACTTT.

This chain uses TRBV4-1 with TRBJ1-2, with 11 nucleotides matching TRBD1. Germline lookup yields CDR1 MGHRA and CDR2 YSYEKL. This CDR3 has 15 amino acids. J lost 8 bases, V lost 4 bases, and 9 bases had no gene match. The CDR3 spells CASSPRTGGGRGYTF. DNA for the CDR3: TGCGCCAGCAGCCCCAGGACAGGGGGCGGTAGGGGCTACACCTTC.

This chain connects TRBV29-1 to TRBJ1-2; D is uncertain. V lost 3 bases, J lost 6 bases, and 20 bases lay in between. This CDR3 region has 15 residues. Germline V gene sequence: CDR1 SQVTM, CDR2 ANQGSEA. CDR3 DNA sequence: TGCAGCGTTGAGACCGGGGAACCGGAACTTGATGGCTACACCTTC. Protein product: CSVETGEPELDGYTF.

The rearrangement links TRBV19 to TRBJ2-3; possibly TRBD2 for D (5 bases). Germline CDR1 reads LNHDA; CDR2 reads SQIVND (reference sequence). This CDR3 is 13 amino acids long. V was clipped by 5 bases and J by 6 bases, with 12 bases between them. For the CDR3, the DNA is TGTGCCAGTAGTCGGGAAAACTCGGATACGCAGTATTTT. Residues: CASSRENSDTQYF. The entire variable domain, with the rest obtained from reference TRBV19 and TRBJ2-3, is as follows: DGGITQSPKYLFRKEGQNVTLSCEQNLNHDAMYWYRQDPGQGLRLIYYSQIVNDFQKGDIAEGYSVSREKKESFPLTVTSAQKNPTAFYLCASSRENSDTQYFGPGTRLTVL.

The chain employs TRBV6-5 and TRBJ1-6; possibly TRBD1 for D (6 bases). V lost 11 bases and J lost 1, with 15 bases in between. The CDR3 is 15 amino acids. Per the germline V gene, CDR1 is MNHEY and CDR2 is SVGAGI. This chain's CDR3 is CAVRRGESYNSPLHF. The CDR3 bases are TGTGCCGTACGGAGGGGGGAATCCTATAATTCACCCCTCCACTTT.

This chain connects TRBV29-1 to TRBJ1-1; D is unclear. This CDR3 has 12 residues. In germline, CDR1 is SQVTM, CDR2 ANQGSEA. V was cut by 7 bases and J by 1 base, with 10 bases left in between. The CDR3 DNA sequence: TGCAGCGCCTATGCCAGGAACACTGAAGCTTTCTTT. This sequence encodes CSAYARNTEAFF.

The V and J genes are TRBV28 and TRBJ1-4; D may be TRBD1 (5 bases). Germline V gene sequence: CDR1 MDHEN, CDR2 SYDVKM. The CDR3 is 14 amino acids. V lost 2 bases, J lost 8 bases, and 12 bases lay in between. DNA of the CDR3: TGTGCCAGCAGTTTAGGGGGGATGGCAGAAAAACTGTTTTTT. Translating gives CASSLGGMAEKLFF.

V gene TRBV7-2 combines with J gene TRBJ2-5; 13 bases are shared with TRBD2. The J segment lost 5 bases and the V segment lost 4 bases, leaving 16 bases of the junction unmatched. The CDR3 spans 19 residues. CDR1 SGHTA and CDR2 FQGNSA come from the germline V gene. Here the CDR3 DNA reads TGTGCCAGCAGCTCCCCCCGAGGAACTAGCGGGAGGGCCTTGGAGACCCAGTACTTC. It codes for CASSSPRGTSGRALETQYF.

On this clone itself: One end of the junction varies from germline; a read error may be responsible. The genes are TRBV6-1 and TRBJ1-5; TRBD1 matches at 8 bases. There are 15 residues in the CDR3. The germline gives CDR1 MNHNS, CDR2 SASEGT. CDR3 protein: CASSQAGGPNQPQHF. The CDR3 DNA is TGTGCCAGCAGTCAAGCAGGGGGCCCGAATCAGCCCCAGCATTTT.